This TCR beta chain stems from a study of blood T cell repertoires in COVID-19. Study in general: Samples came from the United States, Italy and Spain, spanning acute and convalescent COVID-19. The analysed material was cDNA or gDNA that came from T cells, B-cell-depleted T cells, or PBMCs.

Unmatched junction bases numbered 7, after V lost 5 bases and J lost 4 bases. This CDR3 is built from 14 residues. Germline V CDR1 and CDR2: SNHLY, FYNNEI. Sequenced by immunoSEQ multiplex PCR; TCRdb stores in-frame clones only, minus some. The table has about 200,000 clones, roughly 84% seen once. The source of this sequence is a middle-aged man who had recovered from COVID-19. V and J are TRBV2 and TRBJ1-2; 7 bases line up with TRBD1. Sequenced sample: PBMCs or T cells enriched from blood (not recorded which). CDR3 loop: CASSRKTGSYGYTF. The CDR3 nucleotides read TGTGCCAGCAGTCGGAAGACAGGGAGCTATGGCTACACCTTC.